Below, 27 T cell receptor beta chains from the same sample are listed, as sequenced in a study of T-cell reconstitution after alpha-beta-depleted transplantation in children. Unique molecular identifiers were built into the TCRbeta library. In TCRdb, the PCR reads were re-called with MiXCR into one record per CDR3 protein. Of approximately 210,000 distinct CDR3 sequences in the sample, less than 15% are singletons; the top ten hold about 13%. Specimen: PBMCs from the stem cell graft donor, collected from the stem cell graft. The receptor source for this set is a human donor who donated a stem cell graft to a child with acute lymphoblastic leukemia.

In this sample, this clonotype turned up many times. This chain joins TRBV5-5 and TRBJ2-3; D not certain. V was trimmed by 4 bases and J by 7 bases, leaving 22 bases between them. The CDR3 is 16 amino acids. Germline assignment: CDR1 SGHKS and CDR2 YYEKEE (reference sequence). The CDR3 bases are TGTGCCAGCAGCCTCTCCTCCTCACGACCGACGCATACGCAGTATTTT. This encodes CASSLSSSRPTHTQYF.

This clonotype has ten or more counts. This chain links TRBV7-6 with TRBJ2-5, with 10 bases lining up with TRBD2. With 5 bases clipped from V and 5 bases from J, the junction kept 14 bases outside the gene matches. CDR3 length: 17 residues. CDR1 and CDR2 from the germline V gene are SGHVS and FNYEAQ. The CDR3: CASSPIRTSGPAETQYF. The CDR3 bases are TGTGCCAGCAGCCCAATTAGGACTAGCGGTCCTGCGGAGACCCAGTACTTC.

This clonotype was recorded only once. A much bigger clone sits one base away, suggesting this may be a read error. CDR3 protein: CSVSPGQHSGANGLTF. The CDR3 DNA follows: TGCAGCGTTAGTCCGGGACAGCACTCTGGGGCCAACGGCCTGACTTTC. The rearrangement joins TRBV29-1 to TRBJ2-6; the match to TRBD1 covers 7 bases. CDR3 length: 16 amino acids. CDR1 SQVTM and CDR2 ANQGSEA come from the germline V gene.

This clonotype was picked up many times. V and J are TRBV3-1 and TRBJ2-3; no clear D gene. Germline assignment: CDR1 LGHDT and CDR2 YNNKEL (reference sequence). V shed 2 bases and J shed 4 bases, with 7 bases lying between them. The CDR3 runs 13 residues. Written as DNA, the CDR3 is TGTGCCAGCAGCCAAAATCCTGCAGATACGCAGTATTTT. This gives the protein CASSQNPADTQYF.

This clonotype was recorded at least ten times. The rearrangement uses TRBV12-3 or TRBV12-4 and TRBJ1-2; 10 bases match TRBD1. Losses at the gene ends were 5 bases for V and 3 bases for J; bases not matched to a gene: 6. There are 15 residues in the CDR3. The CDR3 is CASSPTGQGYYGYTF. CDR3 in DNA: TGTGCCAGCAGTCCGACGGGACAGGGGTACTATGGCTACACCTTC.

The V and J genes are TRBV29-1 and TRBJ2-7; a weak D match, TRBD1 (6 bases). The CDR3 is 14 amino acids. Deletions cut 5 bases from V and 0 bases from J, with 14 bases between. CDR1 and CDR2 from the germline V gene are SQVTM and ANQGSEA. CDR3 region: CSVLRTVSSYEQYF. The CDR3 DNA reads TGCAGCGTTTTACGGACAGTCAGCTCCTACGAGCAGTACTTC.

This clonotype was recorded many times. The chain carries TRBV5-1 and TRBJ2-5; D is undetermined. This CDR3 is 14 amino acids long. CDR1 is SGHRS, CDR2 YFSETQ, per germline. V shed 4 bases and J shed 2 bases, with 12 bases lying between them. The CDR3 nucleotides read TGCGCCAGCAGCGTTCTGATGGGGCAAGAGACCCAGTACTTC. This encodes CASSVLMGQETQYF.

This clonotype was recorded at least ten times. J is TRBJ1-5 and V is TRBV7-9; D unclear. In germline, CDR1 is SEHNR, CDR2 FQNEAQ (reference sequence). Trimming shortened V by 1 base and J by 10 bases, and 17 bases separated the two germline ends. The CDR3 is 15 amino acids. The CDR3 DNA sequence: TGTGCCAGCAGCTTAGATTCGGACTGGGTGGGACCCCAGCATTTT. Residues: CASSLDSDWVGPQHF.

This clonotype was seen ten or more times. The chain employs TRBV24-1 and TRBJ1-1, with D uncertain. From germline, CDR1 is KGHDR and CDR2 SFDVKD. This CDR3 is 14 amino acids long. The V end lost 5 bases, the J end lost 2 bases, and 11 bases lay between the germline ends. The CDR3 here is CATSAAAGNTEAFF. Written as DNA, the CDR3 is TGTGCCACCAGTGCCGCTGCGGGAAACACTGAAGCTTTCTTT.

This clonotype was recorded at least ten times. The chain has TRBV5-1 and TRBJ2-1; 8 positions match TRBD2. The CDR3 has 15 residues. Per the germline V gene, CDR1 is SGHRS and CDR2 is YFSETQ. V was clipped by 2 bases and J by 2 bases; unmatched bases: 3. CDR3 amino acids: CASSFTSGPYNEQFF. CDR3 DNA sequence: TGCGCCAGCAGCTTTACTAGCGGACCCTACAATGAGCAGTTCTTC.

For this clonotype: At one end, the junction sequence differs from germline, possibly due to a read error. The CDR3, as DNA: TGTGCCAGCAGTTTATCTTCTATTTTCTACAATGGGCAGTTCTTC. Residues: CASSLSSIFYNGQFF. The rearrangement joins TRBV27 to TRBJ2-1; unclear D gene. The CDR3 covers 15 residues. CDR1 is MNHEY, CDR2 SMNVEV, per germline (reference sequence).

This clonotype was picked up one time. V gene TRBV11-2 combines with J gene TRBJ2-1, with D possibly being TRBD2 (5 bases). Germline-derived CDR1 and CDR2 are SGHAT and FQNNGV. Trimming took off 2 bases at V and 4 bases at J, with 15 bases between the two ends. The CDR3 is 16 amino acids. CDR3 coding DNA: TGTGCCAGCAGCTTATGGTCCCAGCGGAGATACAATGAGCAGTTCTTC. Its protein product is CASSLWSQRRYNEQFF.

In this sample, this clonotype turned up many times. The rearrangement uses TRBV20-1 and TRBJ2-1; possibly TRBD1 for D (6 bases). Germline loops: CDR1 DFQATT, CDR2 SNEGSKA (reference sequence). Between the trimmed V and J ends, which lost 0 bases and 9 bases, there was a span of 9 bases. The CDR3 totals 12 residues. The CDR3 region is CSARDQGFEQFF. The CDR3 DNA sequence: TGCAGTGCTAGAGATCAGGGGTTTGAGCAGTTCTTC.

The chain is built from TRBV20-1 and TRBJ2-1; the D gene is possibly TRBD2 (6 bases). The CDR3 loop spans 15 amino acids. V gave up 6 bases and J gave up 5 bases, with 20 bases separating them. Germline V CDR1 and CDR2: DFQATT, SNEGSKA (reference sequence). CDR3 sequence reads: CSAGGGLPLDNEQFF. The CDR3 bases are TGCAGTGCCGGAGGAGGGCTCCCCCTAGACAATGAGCAGTTCTTC.

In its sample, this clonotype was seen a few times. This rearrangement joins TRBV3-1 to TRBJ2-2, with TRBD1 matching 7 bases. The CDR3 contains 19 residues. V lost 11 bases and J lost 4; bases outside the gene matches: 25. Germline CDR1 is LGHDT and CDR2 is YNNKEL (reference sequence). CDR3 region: CASCQEVTGTAEPTGELFF. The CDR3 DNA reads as TGTGCCTCCTGCCAAGAAGTCACCGGGACAGCTGAACCCACCGGGGAGCTGTTTTTT.

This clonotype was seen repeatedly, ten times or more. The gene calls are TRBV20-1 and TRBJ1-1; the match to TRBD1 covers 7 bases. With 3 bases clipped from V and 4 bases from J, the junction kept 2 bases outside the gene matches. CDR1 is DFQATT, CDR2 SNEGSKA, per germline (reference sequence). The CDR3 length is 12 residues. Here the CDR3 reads CSASHRGTEAFF. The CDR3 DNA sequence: TGCAGTGCTAGTCACAGGGGCACTGAAGCTTTCTTT.

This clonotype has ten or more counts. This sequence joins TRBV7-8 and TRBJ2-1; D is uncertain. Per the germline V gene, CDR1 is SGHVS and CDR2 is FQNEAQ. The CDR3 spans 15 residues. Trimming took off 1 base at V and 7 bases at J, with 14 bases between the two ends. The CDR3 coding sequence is TGTGCCAGCAGCTTAGGCTTCGAGAACGGGAATGAGCAGTTCTTC. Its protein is CASSLGFENGNEQFF. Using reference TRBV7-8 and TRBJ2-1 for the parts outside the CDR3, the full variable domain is GAGVSQSPRYKVAKRGQDVALRCDPISGHVSLFWYQQALGQGPEFLTYFQNEAQLDKSGLPSDRFFAERPEGSVSTLKIQRTQQEDSAVYLCASSLGFENGNEQFFGPGTRLTVL.

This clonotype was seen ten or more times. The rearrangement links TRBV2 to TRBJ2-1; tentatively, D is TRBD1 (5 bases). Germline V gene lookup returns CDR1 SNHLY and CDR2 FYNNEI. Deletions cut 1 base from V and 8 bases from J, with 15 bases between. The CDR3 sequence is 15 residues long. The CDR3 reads CASSEGLADSHEQFF. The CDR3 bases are TGTGCCAGCAGTGAAGGTTTAGCCGACAGTCATGAGCAGTTCTTC.

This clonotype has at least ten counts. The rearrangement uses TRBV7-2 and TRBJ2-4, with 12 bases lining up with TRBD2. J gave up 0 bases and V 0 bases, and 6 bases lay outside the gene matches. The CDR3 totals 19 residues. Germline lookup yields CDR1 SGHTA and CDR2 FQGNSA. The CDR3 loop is CASSLAGLAGLLAKNIQYF. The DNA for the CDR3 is TGTGCCAGCAGCTTAGCCGGACTAGCGGGACTTCTAGCCAAAAACATTCAGTACTTC.

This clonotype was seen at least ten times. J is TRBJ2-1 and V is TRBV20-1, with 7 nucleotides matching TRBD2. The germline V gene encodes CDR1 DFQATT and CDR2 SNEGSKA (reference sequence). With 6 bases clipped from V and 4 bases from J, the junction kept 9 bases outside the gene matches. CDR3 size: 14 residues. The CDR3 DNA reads TGCAGTGCGTACGGTACTAGCGTATACAATGAGCAGTTCTTC. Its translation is CSAYGTSVYNEQFF.

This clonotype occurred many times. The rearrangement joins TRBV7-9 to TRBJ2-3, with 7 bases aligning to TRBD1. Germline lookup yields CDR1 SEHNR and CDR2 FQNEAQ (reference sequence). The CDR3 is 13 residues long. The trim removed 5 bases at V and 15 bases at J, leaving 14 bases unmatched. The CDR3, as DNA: TGTGCCAGCAGCCCTTGGGGGACAGCCAATAAATATTTT. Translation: CASSPWGTANKYF.

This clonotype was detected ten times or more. The DNA for the CDR3 is TGTGCCAGCAGTTACGCGGACTCCTACAATGAGCAGTTCTTC. This encodes CASSYADSYNEQFF. The V call is TRBV6-5, the J call TRBJ2-1; D call uncertain. This CDR3 has 14 amino acids. Per the germline V gene, CDR1 is MNHEY and CDR2 is SVGAGI. Trimming took off 2 bases at V and 0 bases at J, with 5 bases between the two ends.

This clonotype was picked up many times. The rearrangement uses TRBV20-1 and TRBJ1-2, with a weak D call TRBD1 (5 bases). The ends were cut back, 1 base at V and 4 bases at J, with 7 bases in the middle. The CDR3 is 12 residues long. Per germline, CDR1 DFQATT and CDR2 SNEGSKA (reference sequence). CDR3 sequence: CSARVGTYGYTF. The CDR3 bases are TGCAGTGCTAGAGTAGGGACCTATGGCTACACCTTC.

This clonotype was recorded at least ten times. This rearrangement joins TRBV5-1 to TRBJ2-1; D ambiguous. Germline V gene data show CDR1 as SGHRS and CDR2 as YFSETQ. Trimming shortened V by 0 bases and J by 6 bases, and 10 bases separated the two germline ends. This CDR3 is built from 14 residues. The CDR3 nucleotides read TGCGCCAGCAGCTTGGACGGCACTCCCAATGAGCAGTTCTTC. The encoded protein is CASSLDGTPNEQFF.

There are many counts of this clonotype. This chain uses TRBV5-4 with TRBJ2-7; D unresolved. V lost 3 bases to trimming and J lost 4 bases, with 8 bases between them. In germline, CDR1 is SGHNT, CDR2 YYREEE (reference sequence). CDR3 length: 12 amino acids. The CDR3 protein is CASSWKFYEQYF. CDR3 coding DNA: TGTGCCAGCAGCTGGAAGTTTTACGAGCAGTACTTC.

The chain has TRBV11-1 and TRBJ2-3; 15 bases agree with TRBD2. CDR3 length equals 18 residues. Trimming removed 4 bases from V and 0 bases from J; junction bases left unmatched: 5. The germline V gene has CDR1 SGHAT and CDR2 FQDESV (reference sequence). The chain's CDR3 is CASSSPGLAGGSTDTQYF. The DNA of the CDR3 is TGTGCCAGCAGCTCTCCGGGACTAGCGGGAGGAAGCACAGATACGCAGTATTTT.

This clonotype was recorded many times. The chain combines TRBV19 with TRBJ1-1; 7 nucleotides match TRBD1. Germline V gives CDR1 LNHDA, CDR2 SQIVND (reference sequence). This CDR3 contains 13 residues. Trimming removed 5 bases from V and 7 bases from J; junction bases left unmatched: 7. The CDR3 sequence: CASSPIQGFEAFF. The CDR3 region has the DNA TGTGCCAGTAGTCCGATACAGGGGTTTGAAGCTTTCTTT.